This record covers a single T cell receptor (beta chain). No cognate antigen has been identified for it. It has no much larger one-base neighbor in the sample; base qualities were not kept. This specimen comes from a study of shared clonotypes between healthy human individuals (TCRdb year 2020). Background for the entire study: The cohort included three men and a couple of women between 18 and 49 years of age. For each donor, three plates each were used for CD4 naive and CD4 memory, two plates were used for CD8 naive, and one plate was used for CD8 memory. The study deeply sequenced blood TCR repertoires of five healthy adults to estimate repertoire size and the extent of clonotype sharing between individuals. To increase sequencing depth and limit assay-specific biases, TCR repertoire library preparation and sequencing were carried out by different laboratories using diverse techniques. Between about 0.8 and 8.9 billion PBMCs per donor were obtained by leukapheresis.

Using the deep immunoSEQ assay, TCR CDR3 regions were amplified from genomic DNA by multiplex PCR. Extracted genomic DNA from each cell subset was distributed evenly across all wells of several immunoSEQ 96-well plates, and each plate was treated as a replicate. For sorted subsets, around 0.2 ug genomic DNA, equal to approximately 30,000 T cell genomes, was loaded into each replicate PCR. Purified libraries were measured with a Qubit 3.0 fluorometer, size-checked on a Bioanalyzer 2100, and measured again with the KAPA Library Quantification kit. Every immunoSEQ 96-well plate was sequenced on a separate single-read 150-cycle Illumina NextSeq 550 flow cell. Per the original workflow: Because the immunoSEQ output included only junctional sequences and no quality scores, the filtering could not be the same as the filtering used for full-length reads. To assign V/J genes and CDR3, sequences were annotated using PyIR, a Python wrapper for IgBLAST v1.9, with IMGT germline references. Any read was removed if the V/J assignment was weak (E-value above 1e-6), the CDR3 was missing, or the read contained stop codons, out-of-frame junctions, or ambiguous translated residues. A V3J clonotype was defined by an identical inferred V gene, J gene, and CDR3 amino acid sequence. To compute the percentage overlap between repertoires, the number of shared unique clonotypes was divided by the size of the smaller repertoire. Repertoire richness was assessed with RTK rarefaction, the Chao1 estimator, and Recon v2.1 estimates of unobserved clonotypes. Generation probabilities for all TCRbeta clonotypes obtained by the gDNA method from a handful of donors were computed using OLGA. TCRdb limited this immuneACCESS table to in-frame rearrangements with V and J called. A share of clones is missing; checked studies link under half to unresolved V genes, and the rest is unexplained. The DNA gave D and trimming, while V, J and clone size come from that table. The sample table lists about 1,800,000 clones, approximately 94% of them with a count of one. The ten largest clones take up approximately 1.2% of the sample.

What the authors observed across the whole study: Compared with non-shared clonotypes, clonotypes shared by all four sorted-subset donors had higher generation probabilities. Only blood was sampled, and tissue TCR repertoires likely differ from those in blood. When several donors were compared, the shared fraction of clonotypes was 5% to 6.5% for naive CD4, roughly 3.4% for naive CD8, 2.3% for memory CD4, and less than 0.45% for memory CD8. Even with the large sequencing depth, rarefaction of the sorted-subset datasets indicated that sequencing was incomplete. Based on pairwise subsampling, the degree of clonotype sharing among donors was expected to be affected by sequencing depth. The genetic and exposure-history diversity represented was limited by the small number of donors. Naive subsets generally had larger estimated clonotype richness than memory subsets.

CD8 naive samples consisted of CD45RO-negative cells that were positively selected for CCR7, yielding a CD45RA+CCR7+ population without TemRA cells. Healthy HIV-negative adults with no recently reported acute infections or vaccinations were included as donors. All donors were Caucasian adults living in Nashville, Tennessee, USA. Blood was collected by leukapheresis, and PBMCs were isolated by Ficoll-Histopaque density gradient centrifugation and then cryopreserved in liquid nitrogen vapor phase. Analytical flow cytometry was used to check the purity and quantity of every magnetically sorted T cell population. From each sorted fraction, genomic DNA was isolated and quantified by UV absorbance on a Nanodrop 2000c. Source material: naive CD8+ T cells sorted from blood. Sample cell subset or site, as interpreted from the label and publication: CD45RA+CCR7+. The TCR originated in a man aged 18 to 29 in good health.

CDR3 region: CACIGHLYPYVETQYF. In nucleotide form, the sequence is TGTGCCTGTATAGGACACCTGTATCCATATGTAGAGACCCAGTACTTC. Rearrangement joined TRBV30 to TRBJ2-5, with TRBD1 as a weak D call on 5 bases. The CDR3 numbers 16 residues from cysteine through phenylalanine. CDR3 DNA only is kept here, 48 bases in frame from base 1. Looking up the germline V gene (reference sequence) yields CDR1 GTSNPN and CDR2 SVGIG. The junction shows trimming of 6 bases on V and 4 bases on J, plus 24 bases between the germline ends.